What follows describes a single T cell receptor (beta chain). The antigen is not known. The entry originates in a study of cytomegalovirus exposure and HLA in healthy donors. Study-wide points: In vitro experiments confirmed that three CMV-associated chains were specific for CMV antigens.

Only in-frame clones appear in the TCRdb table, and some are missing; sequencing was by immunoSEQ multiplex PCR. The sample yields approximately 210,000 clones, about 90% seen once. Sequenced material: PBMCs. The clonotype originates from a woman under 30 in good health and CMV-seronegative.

CDR3 sequence: CASSVALGFWSEQYF. The CDR3 DNA is TGTGCCAGCAGCGTAGCTCTCGGGTTTTGGAGCGAGCAGTACTTC. The chain joins TRBV9 to TRBJ2-7; D is uncertain. Trimming cost V 0 bases and J 6 bases, with 16 bases left between them. CDR1 and CDR2 from the germline V gene are SGDLS and YYNGEE. CDR3 size: 15 residues.